These 28 T cell receptor beta chains came from one sample sequenced in a study of T cell responses to AZD1222 COVID-19 vaccine. Data came from immunoSEQ multiplex PCR; TCRdb stores just in-frame clones and leaves some out. In the table there are about 140,000 clones, around 91% of which are singletons. Here the sequenced sample was peripheral blood, taken on day 0 of AZD1222 vaccination. Source of these receptors: an adult in good health.

This chain uses TRBV11-2 with TRBJ2-1, with 16 nucleotides matching TRBD2. CDR3 length equals 18 residues. J gave up 6 bases and V 5 bases, and 10 bases lay outside the gene matches. Germline assignment: CDR1 SGHAT and CDR2 FQNNGV. The DNA for the CDR3 is TGTGCCAGCAGCGCACCGGGACTAGCGGGGGGGGCCTCCAATGAGCAGTTCTTC. This gives the protein CASSAPGLAGGASNEQFF.

This clone was found once. This chain joins TRBV7-2 and TRBJ2-1; TRBD2 agrees at 12 bases. Germline V gene data show CDR1 as SGHTA and CDR2 as FQGNSA. V lost 2 bases, J lost 12 bases, and 8 bases stayed unmatched. The CDR3 length is 15 residues. The CDR3 here is CASSLRPLAGGPQFF. CDR3 DNA: TGTGCCAGCAGCTTAAGGCCCCTAGCGGGAGGGCCGCAGTTCTTC.

V gene TRBV7-2 combines with J gene TRBJ1-5; D possibly corresponds to TRBD1 (5 bases). From germline, CDR1 is SGHTA and CDR2 FQGNSA. The V and J ends lost 1 base and 0 bases respectively, with 13 bases between them. The CDR3 loop spans 17 amino acids. The CDR3 reads CASSLEGGAYSNQPQHF. The CDR3 nucleotides read TGTGCCAGCAGCTTAGAGGGCGGGGCTTATAGCAATCAGCCCCAGCATTTT.

The chain joins TRBV6-5 to TRBJ1-4, with 8 bases matching TRBD1. Germline lookup yields CDR1 MNHEY and CDR2 SVGAGI. The CDR3 runs 14 residues. V lost 4 bases to trimming and J lost 6 bases; unmatched junction nucleotides: 4. The CDR3 sequence is CASSWNRGDEKLFF. The CDR3 region has the DNA TGTGCCAGCAGTTGGAACAGGGGGGATGAAAAACTGTTTTTT.

The chain recombines TRBV7-3 with TRBJ2-3, with 10 bases matching TRBD2. Losses at the gene ends were 4 bases for V and 1 base for J; bases not matched to a gene: 8. Germline CDR1 and CDR2: SGHTA and FQGTGA. The CDR3 has 17 amino acids. CDR3 sequence (DNA): TGTGCCAGCAGCTCCACCGGACTAGCGGTGGGCACAGATACGCAGTATTTT. Translating gives CASSSTGLAVGTDTQYF.

This clone was found once. The rearrangement uses TRBV15 and TRBJ1-2; tentative D call: TRBD1 (5 bases). Trimming pared 0 bases from V and 4 bases from J, leaving 9 bases between. Germline assignment: CDR1 LNHNV and CDR2 YYDKDF (reference sequence). The CDR3 contains 14 residues. CDR3 region: CATSREGTGYGYTF. The CDR3 DNA reads TGTGCCACCAGCAGAGAAGGGACGGGCTATGGCTACACCTTC.

This clone appeared a few times. The CDR3 reads CASSLFRPEAFF. CDR3 in DNA: TGTGCCAGCAGCTTATTCCGACCTGAAGCTTTCTTT. The gene calls are TRBV11-2 and TRBJ1-1, with D unclear. Germline V gene data show CDR1 as SGHAT and CDR2 as FQNNGV. Trimming pared 2 bases from V and 6 bases from J, leaving 7 bases between. CDR3 length: 12 amino acids.

This clone came up a few times. The chain carries TRBV7-9 and TRBJ1-5; 7 bases agree with TRBD1. Germline assignment: CDR1 SEHNR and CDR2 FQNEAQ (reference sequence). V shed 4 bases, J shed 1 base, and the junction held 7 bases outside the gene matches. The CDR3 runs 16 residues. The CDR3 sequence is CASSSHGQVSNQPQHF. The CDR3 nucleotides read TGTGCCAGCAGCTCCCACGGACAGGTCAGCAATCAGCCCCAGCATTTT.

The chain couples TRBV19 to TRBJ1-1; no firm D call. Trimming removed 1 base from V and 0 bases from J, with 12 bases in between. The germline gives CDR1 LNHDA, CDR2 SQIVND (reference sequence). The CDR3 extends over 16 amino acids. The CDR3 nucleotides read TGTGCCAGTAGTATAGGGTGGGAGTCTCTGAACACTGAAGCTTTCTTT. This sequence encodes CASSIGWESLNTEAFF.

CDR3 nucleotide sequence: TGTGCCAGCAGCCGTTTCCGGGATTTAAACACAGATACGCAGTATTTT. It encodes CASSRFRDLNTDTQYF. The chain combines TRBV11-2 with TRBJ2-3, with D perhaps TRBD2 (5 bases). CDR3 size: 16 residues. Germline CDR1 reads SGHAT; CDR2 reads FQNNGV. Trimming took off 5 bases at V and 2 bases at J, with 17 bases between the two ends.

The chain joins TRBV7-8 to TRBJ2-4; D is unresolved. From germline, CDR1 is SGHVS and CDR2 FQNEAQ. V was pared by 5 bases and J by 0 bases, with 8 bases between. The CDR3 is made up of 14 amino acids. This CDR3 is CASSKGLAKNIQYF. Here the CDR3 DNA reads TGTGCCAGCAGCAAAGGGCTAGCCAAAAACATTCAGTACTTC.

A single count supports this clone. The rearrangement joins TRBV7-3 to TRBJ2-3; TRBD2 might be the D (7 bases). CDR1 is SGHTA, CDR2 FQGTGA, per germline. The CDR3 has 17 residues. V was trimmed by 1 base and J by 4 bases, leaving 18 bases between them. The CDR3 sequence is CASSLMPRGAWPDTQYF. In DNA form, the CDR3 reads TGTGCCAGCAGCTTAATGCCTCGGGGGGCCTGGCCAGATACGCAGTATTTT.

J is TRBJ2-1 and V is TRBV25-1; 12 nucleotides align to TRBD2. CDR1 is MGHDK, CDR2 SYGVNS, per germline. After removal of 2 bases from V and 8 bases from J, the junction contained 7 bases not matched to a gene. CDR3 length: 16 amino acids. The CDR3 DNA is TGTGCCAGCAGTGAACTAGCGGGAGGGGCCAGAGATGAGCAGTTCTTC. Its translation is CASSELAGGARDEQFF.

The V and J genes are TRBV5-1 and TRBJ2-7; TRBD2 matches 9 bases. The V segment lost 0 bases and the J segment 2 bases; nucleotides outside the gene matches: 6. Germline loops: CDR1 SGHRS, CDR2 YFSETQ. This CDR3 spans 16 amino acids. CDR3 nucleotide sequence: TGCGCCAGCAGCTTGGGGGTAGCGGGGGAAACCTACGAGCAGTACTTC. This translates into CASSLGVAGETYEQYF. The variable domain in full, with the rest retrieved from reference TRBV5-1 and TRBJ2-7, is KAGVTQTPRYLIKTRGQQVTLSCSPISGHRSVSWYQQTPGQGLQFLFEYFSETQRNKGNFPGRFSGRQFSNSRSEMNVSTLELGDSALYLCASSLGVAGETYEQYFGPGTRLTVT.

This chain links TRBV11-2 with TRBJ1-2; tentatively, D is TRBD1 (5 bases). The CDR3 has 14 amino acids. Germline loops: CDR1 SGHAT, CDR2 FQNNGV. The V end lost 3 bases, the J end lost 4 bases, and 12 bases lay between the germline ends. CDR3 sequence (DNA): TGTGCCAGCAGCTTTGATCGGGGGTCCTATGGCTACACCTTC. Translation gives CASSFDRGSYGYTF.

The V and J genes are TRBV6-5 and TRBJ1-3; no reliable D call. The V end was cut by 6 bases, the J end by 0 bases, with 9 bases between. The germline CDR1 and CDR2 sequences are MNHEY and SVGAGI. CDR3 length: 14 amino acids. CDR3 sequence: CASSTGYSGNTIYF. The DNA for the CDR3 is TGTGCCAGCAGCACGGGATACTCTGGAAACACCATATATTTT.

V is TRBV2 and J is TRBJ2-2; unclear D gene. The length of the CDR3 is 15 residues. Trimming removed 6 bases at V and 0 bases at J, with 11 bases between. Germline CDR1 SNHLY, CDR2 FYNNEI. For the CDR3, the DNA is TGTGCCAGCAGCTTTTACATGACGAACACCGGGGAGCTGTTTTTT. Translated, it gives CASSFYMTNTGELFF.

Regarding this clone: At one of its ends the junction is not consistent with the germline gene, which may arise from a read error. The chain employs TRBV3-1 (or the pseudogene TRBV3-2) and TRBJ1-2; unclear D gene. Germline CDR1 and CDR2: LGHDT and YNNKEL (reference sequence). The CDR3 covers 12 residues. The CDR3 DNA reads TGTGCCAGCAGCATCCTTCCGTTCCGCCTCATCTTC. This translates into CASSILPFRLIF.

This clone was seen more than once but under ten times. This chain connects TRBV7-6 to TRBJ1-1, with 9 bases identical to TRBD1. The germline CDR1 and CDR2 sequences are SGHVS and FNYEAQ. Unmatched junction bases numbered 7, after V lost 1 base and J lost 4 bases. The CDR3 extends over 16 amino acids. The CDR3 region is CASSLGNRGHGTEAFF. CDR3 DNA: TGTGCCAGCAGCTTAGGTAACAGGGGGCACGGCACTGAAGCTTTCTTT.

This sequence joins TRBV18 and TRBJ1-2, with D possibly TRBD1 on 5 matching bases. Germline CDR1 KGHSH, CDR2 LQKENI. Trimming took 3 bases from V and 1 from J, leaving 9 bases between them. The CDR3 sequence is 14 residues long. This chain's CDR3 is CASSPGRVNYGYTF. The CDR3 coding sequence is TGTGCCAGCTCACCGGGCAGGGTTAACTATGGCTACACCTTC.

This clone was observed a single time. The chain uses TRBV24-1 and TRBJ2-1; 13 bases are shared with TRBD2. CDR1 is KGHDR and CDR2 is SFDVKD in the germline V gene. CDR3 size: 18 residues. Trimming took 2 bases from V and 7 from J; bases not matched to a gene: 10. CDR3 nucleotide sequence: TGTGCCACCAGTGATTCCACAACTAGCGGGGGGGCCTTGAATGAGCAGTTCTTC. The encoded protein is CATSDSTTSGGALNEQFF.

The chain carries TRBV5-1 and TRBJ2-3, with D unresolved. From germline, CDR1 is SGHRS and CDR2 YFSETQ. Trimming cost V 0 bases and J 3 bases, with 11 bases left between them. The CDR3 extends over 15 amino acids. The CDR3 sequence: CASSLVGRVTDTQYF. CDR3 DNA: TGCGCCAGCAGCTTGGTAGGTAGGGTTACAGATACGCAGTATTTT.

V is TRBV7-6 and J is TRBJ1-5; 9 nucleotides match TRBD1. V shed 5 bases and J 5 bases; nucleotides not matched to a gene: 13. Per the germline V gene, CDR1 is SGHVS and CDR2 is FNYEAQ. CDR3 length: 17 residues. The CDR3 DNA reads TGTGCCAGCAGCCCCGTCCGGGGACAGGGCCGGCATCAGCCCCAGCATTTT. Protein sequence: CASSPVRGQGRHQPQHF.

This rearrangement joins TRBV11-2 to TRBJ1-2; 8 bases are a match to TRBD1. The J segment lost 6 bases and the V segment lost 3 bases, leaving 6 bases of the junction unmatched. The CDR3 runs 14 residues. Germline V gene data show CDR1 as SGHAT and CDR2 as FQNNGV. CDR3: CASSFGQGPNGYTF. CDR3 DNA sequence: TGTGCCAGCAGCTTCGGACAGGGTCCCAATGGCTACACCTTC.

The V call is TRBV27, the J call TRBJ2-7; D is possibly TRBD1 (6 bases). V was trimmed by 4 bases and J by 0 bases, leaving 7 bases between them. Germline-derived CDR1 and CDR2 are MNHEY and SMNVEV (reference sequence). The CDR3 is made up of 13 amino acids. The CDR3 here is CASSSQGSYEQYF. The CDR3 DNA sequence: TGTGCCAGCAGTTCACAGGGCTCCTACGAGCAGTACTTC.

The chain couples TRBV11-3 to TRBJ2-7; 10 nucleotides align to TRBD1. Trimming cost V 5 bases and J 4 bases; bases outside gene matches: 8. Germline V gene lookup returns CDR1 SGHNT and CDR2 YENEEA. CDR3 length: 15 amino acids. The CDR3 sequence: CASSRGTGALYEQYF. Written as DNA, the CDR3 is TGTGCCAGCAGCCGGGGGACAGGGGCTTTATACGAGCAGTACTTC.

In this sample, this clone turned up a few times. The CDR3 is CASSDGTRSGNYGYTF. The CDR3 coding sequence is TGTGCCAGCAGTGACGGGACGCGGTCGGGCAACTATGGCTACACCTTC. The chain recombines TRBV7-2 with TRBJ1-2; TRBD1 might be the D (5 bases). Germline V gene sequence: CDR1 SGHTA, CDR2 FQGNSA. V was clipped by 6 bases and J by 2 bases, with 19 bases between them. This CDR3 comprises 16 residues.

The chain uses TRBV4-1 and TRBJ2-3, with TRBD2 identical over 12 bases. V dropped 6 bases and J dropped 0; count of bases not matched to a gene: 7. This CDR3 has 17 residues. Germline-derived CDR1 and CDR2 are MGHRA and YSYEKL. CDR3 residues: CASSHAGTSGSTDTQYF. The DNA of the CDR3 is TGCGCCAGCAGTCACGCCGGGACTAGCGGGAGCACAGATACGCAGTATTTT.